This is a list of T cell receptor beta chains from one sample in a study of blood T cell repertoires in COVID-19. Only in-frame clones appear in the TCRdb table, and some are missing; sequencing was by immunoSEQ multiplex PCR. The top ten clones hold around 4.2% of a sample with about 290,000 clones, about 85% of them seen once. Sequencing used peripheral blood. The receptors were gathered from a woman aged 45-60 years with active or convalescent COVID-19. Both conserved end residues are part of each CDR3. A D gene is named only where the DNA matches it firmly. Clone size, where shown, is once, few, many, or a class for clones that have expanded.

-,TRBV18,TRBD2,TRBJ2-7,TGTGCCAGCTCACCCCTGGGACTAGCGGATAGCTCCTACGAGCAGTACTTC,CASSPLGLADSSYEQYF
-,TRBV5-6,TRBD1,TRBJ1-5,TGTGCCAGCAGCAGGGGACAGGCCAATCAGCCCCAGCATTTT,CASSRGQANQPQHF
-,TRBV18,-,TRBJ2-7,TGTGCCAGCTCACCACGGGAGCACTCCTACGAGCAGTACTTC,CASSPREHSYEQYF
few,TRBV7-8,TRBD2,TRBJ2-3,TGTGCCAGCAGCCCGAGACTAGCGGGAGGAGCTGATACGCAGTATTTT,CASSPRLAGGADTQYF
few,TRBV3-1/TRBV3-2,-,TRBJ1-1,TGTGCCAGCAGCCCACAGGTATTGAACACTGAAGCTTTCTTT,CASSPQVLNTEAFF
few,TRBV28,-,TRBJ1-5,TGTGCCAGCGGTCAAACTTATAGCAATCAGCCCCAGCATTTT,CASGQTYSNQPQHF
-,TRBV5-3,TRBD2,TRBJ2-5,TGTGCCAGAAGCTTGTTAAAGGGACTAGCGGTAGCTCAAGAGACCCAGTACTTC,CARSLLKGLAVAQETQYF
many,TRBV19,TRBD1,TRBJ2-5,TGTGCCAGTAGTAGGGGACAGAGCCCACAAGAGACCCAGTACTTC,CASSRGQSPQETQYF
-,TRBV28,-,TRBJ1-5,TGTGCCAGCGAGAGGGCGCTTCGTCAGCCCCAGCATTTT,CASERALRQPQHF
-,TRBV2,TRBD1,TRBJ1-4,TGTGCCAGCACCGCCAGGGGGCAGGAAAAACTGTTTTTT,CASTARGQEKLFF
-,TRBV7-2,-,TRBJ2-3,TGTGCCAGCAGTCTGTTACAAGTTGTTGGCACAGATACGCAGTATTTT,CASSLLQVVGTDTQYF
-,TRBV18,-,TRBJ1-6,TGTGCCAGCTCACCAAAAAGTGTCAACAGGCCTAATTGGCCCCTCCACTTT,CASSPKSVNRPNWPLHF
few,TRBV4-1,-,TRBJ1-5,TGCGCCAGCAGCCAAGCGGCTACAGGACTATTAGCCCAGCATTTT,CASSQAATGLLAQHF
-,TRBV7-9,-,TRBJ1-1,TGTGCCAGCCGAGGATTCTTGAACACTGAAGCTTTCTTT,CASRGFLNTEAFF
few,TRBV19,-,TRBJ2-2,TGTGCCAGTAGTATGTGGGCGGGACGCAACACCGGGGAGCTGTTTTTT,CASSMWAGRNTGELFF
-,TRBV11-2,-,TRBJ2-1,TGTGCCAGCAGCTTAGGTCGAGCGCCGGGGAATGAGCAGTTCTTC,CASSLGRAPGNEQFF
-,TRBV7-8,TRBD1,TRBJ2-7,TGTGCCAGCAGCTTAGGTGTGACAGGGGGCTACGAGCAGTACTTC,CASSLGVTGGYEQYF
-,TRBV9,TRBD2,TRBJ2-1,TGTGCCAGCAGCGACCAGGTAGCGGGCTCCTCCTACAATGAGCAGTTCTTC,CASSDQVAGSSYNEQFF
once,TRBV5-4,-,TRBJ2-5,TGTGCCAGCAGCTCAAGACGGAGACAAGAGACCCAGTACTTC,CASSSRRRQETQYF
-,TRBV11-3,-,TRBJ2-1,TGTGCCAGCAGCCGCGAGGGCCTCCACAATGAGCAGTTCTTC,CASSREGLHNEQFF
-,TRBV2,-,TRBJ2-2,TGTGCCAGCAGTGAAGCATGGACAGGGAGGGACACCGGGGAGCTGTTTTTT,CASSEAWTGRDTGELFF
-,TRBV6-6,-,TRBJ1-1,TGTGCCAGCAGTTACGATAGTACGAACACTGAAGCTTTCTTT,CASSYDSTNTEAFF
-,TRBV2,TRBD2,TRBJ2-1,TGTGCCAGCAGTCTTGGACTAGAGAGGGGCAATGAGCAGTTCTTC,CASSLGLERGNEQFF
-,TRBV29-1,-,TRBJ2-1,TGCAGCGCCGCTGGAGAGTTCCCCTACAATGAGCAGTTCTTC,CSAAGEFPYNEQFF
once,TRBV11-2,-,TRBJ2-7,TGTGCCAGCCAGCGGGCGGCAGGCTCCTACGAGCAGTACTTC,CASQRAAGSYEQYF
-,TRBV9,TRBD1,TRBJ2-5,TGTGCCAGCAGCGCAAGGACAGGGGGCCAGGAGACCCAGTACTTC,CASSARTGGQETQYF
-,TRBV7-9,TRBD1,TRBJ1-1,TGTGCCAGCAGCTTAGTAGGGACAGAAACGGCTTTCTTT,CASSLVGTETAFF
-,TRBV11-2,-,TRBJ2-7,TGTGCCAGCAGCTTAGAACCCGGGGGCGAGCAGTACTTC,CASSLEPGGEQYF
-,TRBV5-1,-,TRBJ2-3,TGCGCCAGCAGCTTGGCGAGGGACTCGGGCACAGATACGCAGTATTTT,CASSLARDSGTDTQYF
once,TRBV24-1,-,TRBJ2-1,TGTGCCACCAGTGATTTCAGGGATGAGCAGTTCTTC,CATSDFRDEQFF
-,TRBV5-1,-,TRBJ2-3,TGCGCCAGCAGCCCAGACAGCCCTACGCAGTATTTT,CASSPDSPTQYF
-,TRBV7-8,TRBD2,TRBJ2-1,TGTGCCAGCAGCTTATCCGCCGGGACTAGCGGATACAATGAGCAGTTCTTC,CASSLSAGTSGYNEQFF
-,TRBV5-4,-,TRBJ1-3,TGTGCCAGCAGCTCCGGAGGACAGACTGGAAACACCATATATTTT,CASSSGGQTGNTIYF
-,TRBV5-4,TRBD2,TRBJ2-3,TGTGCCAGCAGCCCTCCTCCCCTAGCGGGCCTCGGTTCTGATACGCAGTATTTT,CASSPPPLAGLGSDTQYF
-,TRBV3-1/TRBV3-2,TRBD1,TRBJ1-1,TGTGCCAGCAGCGTCGGACAGGGAGAGACTGAAGCTTTCTTT,CASSVGQGETEAFF
-,TRBV2,TRBD2,TRBJ2-3,TGTGCCAGCAGTGAAGGGGGACTAGCGGGCGCTAGCACAGATACGCAGTATTTT,CASSEGGLAGASTDTQYF
-,TRBV5-1,TRBD2,TRBJ2-3,TGCGCCAGCAGCATGACTAGCGGAAGCACAGATACGCAGTATTTT,CASSMTSGSTDTQYF
-,TRBV27,-,TRBJ1-2,TGTGCCAGCAGCCTAGCGGGTTATGGCTACACCTTC,CASSLAGYGYTF
-,TRBV29-1,-,TRBJ2-4,TGCAGCGTAGGTGGAGGCAAAAACATTCAGTACTTC,CSVGGGKNIQYF
-,TRBV12-3/TRBV12-4,-,TRBJ1-5,TGTGCCAGCAGACCAGGGGCAAATCAGCCCCAGCATTTT,CASRPGANQPQHF
few,TRBV11-2,TRBD2,TRBJ2-7,TGTGCCAGCGGCCCCGAAGCGGGAACAAGCGAGCAGTACTTC,CASGPEAGTSEQYF
few,TRBV30,-,TRBJ2-7,TGTGCCTGGAGCTCGGCAGGGTGGGTCCCCGAGCAGTACTTC,CAWSSAGWVPEQYF